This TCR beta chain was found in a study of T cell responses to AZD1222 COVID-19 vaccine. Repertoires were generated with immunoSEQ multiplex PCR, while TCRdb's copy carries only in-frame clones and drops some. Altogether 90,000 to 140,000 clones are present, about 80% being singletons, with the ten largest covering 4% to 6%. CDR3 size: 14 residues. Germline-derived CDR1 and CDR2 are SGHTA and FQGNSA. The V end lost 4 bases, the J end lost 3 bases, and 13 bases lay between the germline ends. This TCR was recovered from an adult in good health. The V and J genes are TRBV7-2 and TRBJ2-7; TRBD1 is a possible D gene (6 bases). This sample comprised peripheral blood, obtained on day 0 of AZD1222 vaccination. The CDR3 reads CASSYRDTNYEQYF. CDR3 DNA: TGTGCCAGCAGCTACCGGGACACCAACTACGAGCAGTACTTC. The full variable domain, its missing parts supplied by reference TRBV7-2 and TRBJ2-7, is GAGVSQSPSNKVTEKGKDVELRCDPISGHTALYWYRQSLGQGLEFLIYFQGNSAPDKSGLPSDRFSAERTGGSVSTLTIQRTQQEDSAVYLCASSYRDTNYEQYFGPGTRLTVT.